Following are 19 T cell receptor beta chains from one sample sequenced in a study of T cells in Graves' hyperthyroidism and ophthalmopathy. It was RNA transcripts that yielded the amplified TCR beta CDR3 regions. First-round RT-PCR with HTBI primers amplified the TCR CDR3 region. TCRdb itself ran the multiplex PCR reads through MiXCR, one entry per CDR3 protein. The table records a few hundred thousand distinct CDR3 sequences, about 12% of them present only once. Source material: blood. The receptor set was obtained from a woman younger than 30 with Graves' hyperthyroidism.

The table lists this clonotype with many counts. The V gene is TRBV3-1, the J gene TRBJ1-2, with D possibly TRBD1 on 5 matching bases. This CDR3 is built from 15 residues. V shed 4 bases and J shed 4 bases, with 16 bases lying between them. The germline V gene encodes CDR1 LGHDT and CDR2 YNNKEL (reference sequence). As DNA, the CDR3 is TGTGCCAGCAGCCCCGGACAAGCCCTCGTCTATGGCTACACCTTC. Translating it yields CASSPGQALVYGYTF.

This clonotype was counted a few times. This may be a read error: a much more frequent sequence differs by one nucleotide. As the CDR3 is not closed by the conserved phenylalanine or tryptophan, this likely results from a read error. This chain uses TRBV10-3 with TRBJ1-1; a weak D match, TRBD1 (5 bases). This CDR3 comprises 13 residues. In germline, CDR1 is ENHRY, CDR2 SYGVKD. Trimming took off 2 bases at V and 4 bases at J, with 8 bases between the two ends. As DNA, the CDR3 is TGTGCCATCAGTGAGCATGGGGGCACTGAAGCTTTCCTT. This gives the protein CAISEHGGTEAFL.

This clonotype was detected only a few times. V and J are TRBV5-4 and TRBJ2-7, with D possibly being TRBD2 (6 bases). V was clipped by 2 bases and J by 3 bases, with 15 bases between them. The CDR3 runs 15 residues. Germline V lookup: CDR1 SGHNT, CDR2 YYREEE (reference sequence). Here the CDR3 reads CASSFGGLQGYEQYF. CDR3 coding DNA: TGTGCCAGCAGCTTCGGGGGATTGCAGGGCTACGAGCAGTACTTC.

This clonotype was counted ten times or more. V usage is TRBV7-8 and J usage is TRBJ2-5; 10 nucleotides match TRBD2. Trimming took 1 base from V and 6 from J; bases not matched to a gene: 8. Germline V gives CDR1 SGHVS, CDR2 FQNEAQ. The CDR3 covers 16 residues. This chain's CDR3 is CASSLEASGGRKTQYF. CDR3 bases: TGTGCCAGCAGCTTAGAGGCTAGCGGGGGCAGAAAGACCCAGTACTTC.

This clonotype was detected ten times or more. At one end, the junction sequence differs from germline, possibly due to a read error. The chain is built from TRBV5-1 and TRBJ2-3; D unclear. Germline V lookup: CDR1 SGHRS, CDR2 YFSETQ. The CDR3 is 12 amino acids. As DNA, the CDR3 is TGTGCCAGCAGTTTAGAGACAGATACGCAGTATTTT. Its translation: CASSLETDTQYF.

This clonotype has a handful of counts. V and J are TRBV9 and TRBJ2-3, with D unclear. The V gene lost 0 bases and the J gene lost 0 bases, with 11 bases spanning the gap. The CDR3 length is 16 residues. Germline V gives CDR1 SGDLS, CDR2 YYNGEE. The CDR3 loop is CASSVVITASTDTQYF. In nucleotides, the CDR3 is TGTGCCAGCAGCGTAGTTATAACGGCTAGCACAGATACGCAGTATTTT.

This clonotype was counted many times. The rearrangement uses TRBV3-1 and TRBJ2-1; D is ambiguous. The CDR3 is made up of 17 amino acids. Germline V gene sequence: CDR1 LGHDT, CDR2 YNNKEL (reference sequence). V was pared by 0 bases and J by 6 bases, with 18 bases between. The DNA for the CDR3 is TGTGCCAGCAGCCAAGACCCCCCCGCGGATCAAATCAATGAGCAGTTCTTC. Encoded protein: CASSQDPPADQINEQFF.

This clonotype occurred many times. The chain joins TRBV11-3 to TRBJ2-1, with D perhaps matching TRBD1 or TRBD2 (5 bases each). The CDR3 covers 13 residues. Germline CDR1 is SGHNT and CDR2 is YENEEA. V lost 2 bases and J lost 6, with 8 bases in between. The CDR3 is CASSLNGANEQFF. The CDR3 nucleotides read TGTGCCAGCAGCTTAAACGGGGCCAATGAGCAGTTCTTC.

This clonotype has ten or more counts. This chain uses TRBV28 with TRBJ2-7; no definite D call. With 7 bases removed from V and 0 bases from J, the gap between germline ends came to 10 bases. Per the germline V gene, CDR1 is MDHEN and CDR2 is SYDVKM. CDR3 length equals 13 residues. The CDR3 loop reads CASNPLSSYEQYF. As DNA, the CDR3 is TGTGCCAGCAACCCTTTAAGCTCCTACGAGCAGTACTTC. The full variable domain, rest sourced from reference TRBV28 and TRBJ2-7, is DVKVTQSSRYLVKRTGEKVFLECVQDMDHENMFWYRQDPGLGLRLIYFSYDVKMKEKGDIPEGYSVSREKKERFSLILESASTNQTSMYLCASNPLSSYEQYFGPGTRLTVT.

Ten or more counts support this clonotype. CDR3 loop: CASSAPTGNTEAFF. CDR3 nucleotides: TGTGCCAGCAGCGCCCCGACCGGGAACACTGAAGCTTTCTTT. The rearrangement uses TRBV2 and TRBJ1-1; D remains ambiguous. CDR1 is SNHLY and CDR2 is FYNNEI in the germline V gene. The CDR3 totals 14 residues. V lost 6 bases and J lost 1, with 12 bases in between.

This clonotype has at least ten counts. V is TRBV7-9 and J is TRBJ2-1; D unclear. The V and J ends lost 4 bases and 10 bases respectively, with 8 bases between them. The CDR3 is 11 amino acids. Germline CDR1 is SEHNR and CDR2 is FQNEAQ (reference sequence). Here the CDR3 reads CASSSQPEQFF. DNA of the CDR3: TGTGCCAGCAGCTCTCAACCCGAGCAGTTCTTC.

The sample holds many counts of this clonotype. The CDR3 coding sequence is TGTGCCAGCTCACCCACCGGGACAGGGGAAGGTTACACCTTC. This gives the protein CASSPTGTGEGYTF. The chain combines TRBV18 with TRBJ1-2, with 10 positions matching TRBD1. The CDR3 totals 14 residues. The germline gives CDR1 KGHSH, CDR2 LQKENI. The junction had 9 bases not matched to a gene; V was cut back by 3 bases and J by 11 bases.

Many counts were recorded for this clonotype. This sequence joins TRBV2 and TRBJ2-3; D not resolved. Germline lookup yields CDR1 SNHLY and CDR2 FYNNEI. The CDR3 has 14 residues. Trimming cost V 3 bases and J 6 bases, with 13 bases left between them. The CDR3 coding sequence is TGTGCCAGCAGTGATTCGTGGGATCCGGATACGCAGTATTTT. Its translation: CASSDSWDPDTQYF.

DNA for the CDR3: TGTGCCAGCAGTCCCTGGGCCAAAATAGGGGGCTACACCTTC. This sequence encodes CASSPWAKIGGYTF. The chain recombines TRBV28 with TRBJ1-2; D is undetermined. Germline V lookup: CDR1 MDHEN, CDR2 SYDVKM. The ends were cut back, 5 bases at V and 8 bases at J, with 18 bases in the middle. This CDR3 has 14 amino acids.

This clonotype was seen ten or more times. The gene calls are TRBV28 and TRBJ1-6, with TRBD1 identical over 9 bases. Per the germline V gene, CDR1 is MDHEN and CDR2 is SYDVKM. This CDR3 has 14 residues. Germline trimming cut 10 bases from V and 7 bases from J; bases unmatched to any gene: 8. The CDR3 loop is CATRRDRVNSPLHF. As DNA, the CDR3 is TGTGCCACCAGGAGGGACAGGGTCAATTCACCCCTCCACTTT. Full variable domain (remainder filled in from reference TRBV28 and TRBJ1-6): DVKVTQSSRYLVKRTGEKVFLECVQDMDHENMFWYRQDPGLGLRLIYFSYDVKMKEKGDIPEGYSVSREKKERFSLILESASTNQTSMYLCATRRDRVNSPLHFGNGTRLTVT.

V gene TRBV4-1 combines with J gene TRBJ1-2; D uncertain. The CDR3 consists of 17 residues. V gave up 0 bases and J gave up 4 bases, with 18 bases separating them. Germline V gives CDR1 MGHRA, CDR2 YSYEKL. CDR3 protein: CASSQDKVDRGGYGYTF. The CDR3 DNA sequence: TGCGCCAGCAGCCAAGATAAAGTAGACCGAGGAGGCTATGGCTACACCTTC.

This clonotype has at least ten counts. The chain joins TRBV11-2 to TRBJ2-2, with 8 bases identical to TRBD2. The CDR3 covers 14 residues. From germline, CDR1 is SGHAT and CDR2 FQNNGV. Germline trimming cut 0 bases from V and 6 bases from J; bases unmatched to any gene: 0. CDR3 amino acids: CASSLEAGAGELFF. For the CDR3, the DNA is TGTGCCAGCAGCTTAGAAGCGGGGGCCGGGGAGCTGTTTTTT.

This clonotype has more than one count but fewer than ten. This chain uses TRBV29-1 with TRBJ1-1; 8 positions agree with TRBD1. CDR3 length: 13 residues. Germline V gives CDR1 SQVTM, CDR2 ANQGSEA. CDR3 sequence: CSLAAGGNTEAFF. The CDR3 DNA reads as TGCAGTCTTGCGGCAGGGGGCAACACTGAAGCTTTCTTT.

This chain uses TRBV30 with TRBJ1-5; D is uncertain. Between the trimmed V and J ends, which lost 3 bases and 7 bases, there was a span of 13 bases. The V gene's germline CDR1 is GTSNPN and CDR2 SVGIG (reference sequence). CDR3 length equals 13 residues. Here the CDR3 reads CAWSPQTEQPQHF. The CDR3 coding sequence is TGTGCCTGGAGCCCACAAACCGAGCAGCCCCAGCATTTT.